This entry describes one T cell receptor beta chain. What it recognizes is unknown. TCRdb reprocessed the reads with MiXCR, giving one entry per CDR3 protein. The data contain hundreds of thousands of distinct CDR3 sequences, around 32% of them seen just once; the ten biggest clones take up about 14%. This entry is derived from a study of T cell repertoires in cytomegalovirus infection. The CDR3 contains 15 residues. Trimming pared 11 bases from V and 0 bases from J, leaving 17 bases between. Germline V lookup: CDR1 SEHNR, CDR2 FQNEAQ (reference sequence). The specimen was cultured CD8+ T cells from PBMCs, collected from culture after CMV antigen stimulation. The V call is TRBV7-9, the J call TRBJ1-3; no reliable D call. The clonotype was recovered from a human donor in good health (CMV status not recorded). Some clones in this sample may be carry-over from other donors' samples. The CDR3 reads CAVRNDLNSGNTIYF. In DNA form, the CDR3 reads TGTGCCGTACGCAACGACCTGAACTCTGGAAACACCATATATTTT.